At least ten counts were recorded for the clone carrying this T cell receptor (beta chain). Its antigen is not known. The germline V gene has CDR1 SGDLS and CDR2 YYNGEE. The CDR3 has 15 residues. Trimming took off 0 bases at V and 7 bases at J, with 17 bases between the two ends. In TCRdb, the 5' RACE reads were re-called with MiXCR into one record per CDR3 protein. Of 11,000 or so distinct CDR3 sequences in the sample, more than 9.5% were seen once. The sample belongs to a study of spatial heterogeneity in lung cancer. Whole-study findings and limits: Tumoral mutation counts were tracked by counts of expanded intratumoral alpha and beta TCRs.

Time point indicated: sample taken at primary tumor resection. V gene TRBV9 combines with J gene TRBJ2-7, with a weak D call TRBD1 (6 bases). The receptor was derived from a male donor with early-stage non-small cell lung cancer. The sample was lung tumor tissue, taken at surgery. The CDR3 loop reads CASSVGGTNPQEQYF. The CDR3 DNA reads as TGTGCCAGCAGCGTAGGAGGGACAAACCCACAAGAGCAGTACTTC.